This TCR beta chain appears in the sequencing data of a study of response to subunit inactivated influenza vaccine (dated by TCRdb to the late 2010s). For context, the study as a whole: To follow how T cells responded to a trivalent subunit inactivated influenza vaccine, the researchers relied on deep quantitative profiling of the T cell receptor repertoire.

The library came from RT-PCR. Instrument used: Illumina HiSeq 2500. TCRdb took the public reads, trimmed them with fastp at Q25, ran MiXCR for clone calling and kept in-frame beta chains. Rows merge per CDR3 protein into single entries with the most common DNA and genes. This sample has more than 700,000 distinct CDR3 sequences in its table, and around 20% of those were observed once. The top ten clonotypes cover roughly 10% of the sample. From V the trimming removes 3 bases and from J it removes 5 bases, while the gene matches leave 7 bases of the junction unaccounted for. The CDR3, from cysteine to phenylalanine, totals 14 residues. This entry keeps only the CDR3 DNA: 42 bases, framed from base 1. CDR1 and CDR2, per the germline V gene (reference sequence), are DFQATT and SNEGSKA. As for this clonotype: No antigen is known for it. Base quality data are lacking; no much larger clone is found one base away.

Overall study outcomes, separate from this receptor: According to the authors, only a limited number of new T cells may be recruited by each seasonal influenza vaccination.

The receptor's source is a man in his fifties or sixties who received an inactivated influenza vaccine. Donor details come from another sample of the same person, matched by shared clones. The chain uses TRBV20-1 and TRBJ1-2; 9 bases in between match TRBD1. The sample in question was PBMCs from blood, obtained 4 to 6 days after vaccination. This receptor carries the CDR3 CSASPGTGTYGYTF. The sequence in DNA is TGCAGTGCTAGTCCCGGGACAGGGACTTATGGCTACACCTTC.